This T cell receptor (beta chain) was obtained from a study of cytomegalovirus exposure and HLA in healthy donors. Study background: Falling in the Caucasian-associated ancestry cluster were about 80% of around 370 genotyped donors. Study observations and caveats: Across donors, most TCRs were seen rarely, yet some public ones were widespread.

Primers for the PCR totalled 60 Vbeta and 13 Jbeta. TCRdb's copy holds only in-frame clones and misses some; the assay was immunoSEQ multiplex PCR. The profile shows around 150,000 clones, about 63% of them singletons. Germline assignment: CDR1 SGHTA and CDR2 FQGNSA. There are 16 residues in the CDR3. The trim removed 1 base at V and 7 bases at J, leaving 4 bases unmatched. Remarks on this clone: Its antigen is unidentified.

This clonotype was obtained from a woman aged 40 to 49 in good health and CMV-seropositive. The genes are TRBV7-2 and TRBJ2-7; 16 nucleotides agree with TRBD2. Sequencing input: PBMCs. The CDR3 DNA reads TGTGCCAGCAGCTTAGATGGGACTAGCGGGAGGGGGGAGCAGTACTTC. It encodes CASSLDGTSGRGEQYF.